This TCR beta chain was retrieved from a study of T cell repertoires in cytomegalovirus infection. Study as a whole: In public TCR beta signatures, there were indications of both CMV infection and matching HLA type. Whole-study findings and limits: Accumulated public TCR beta family frequency recognized individuals carrying CMV together with the relevant HLA. Dominant in the ex vivo response were TCR beta clonotypes restricted by HLA-C and specific for CMV.

TCRdb re-called the reads with MiXCR, one entry per CDR3 protein. The data show 900,000 to 950,000 distinct CDR3 sequences, with 25% to 40% seen just once and around 15% held by the top ten. Comments on this clonotype: Antigen specificity is unknown.

This TCR was recovered from a human donor in good health (CMV status not recorded). Some clones in this sample may be carry-over from other donors' samples. Sequenced here: cultured CD8+ T cells from PBMCs, sampled from culture after CMV antigen stimulation.

This chain's CDR3 is CASSPTAFDDTGELFF. The CDR3 DNA reads TGTGCCAGCAGCCCCACAGCGTTTGACGACACCGGGGAGCTGTTTTTT. The rearrangement joins TRBV5-4 to TRBJ2-2; D gene uncertain. Germline V gene lookup returns CDR1 SGHNT and CDR2 YYREEE (reference sequence). The CDR3 totals 16 residues. V was pared by 4 bases and J by 3 bases, with 16 bases between.